The clone carrying this TCR beta chain is labeled as medium-sized. What it binds is unknown. Unique molecular identifiers were attached to individual cDNA molecules. TCRdb used MiXCR to reprocess the 5' RACE reads, holding one entry per CDR3 protein. This sample has around 26,000 distinct CDR3 sequences, with roughly 4.5% found just once. The sample comes from a study of early T cells in non-severe SARS-CoV-2 infection. Study as a whole: Bulk RNA taken from unsorted whole blood was sequenced, leaving chains unpaired. Study findings and constraints: The VDJdb matching leaned toward anti-spike CD8 responses and overlooked private and CD4 specificities.

Germline V gene data show CDR1 as DFQATT and CDR2 as SNEGSKA (reference sequence). The CDR3 extends over 12 amino acids. Trimming took 4 bases from V and 3 from J, leaving 10 bases between them. The origin of this receptor is an adult who was a healthcare worker with PCR-confirmed SARS-CoV-2 infection or an uninfected control (not recorded which). Sequencing was carried out using whole blood. The chain employs TRBV20-1 and TRBJ2-7; D tentatively fits TRBD1 or TRBD2 (5 bases each). The CDR3 region is CSATRDGYEQYF. CDR3 sequence (DNA): TGCAGTGCTACCCGGGACGGCTACGAGCAGTACTTC.